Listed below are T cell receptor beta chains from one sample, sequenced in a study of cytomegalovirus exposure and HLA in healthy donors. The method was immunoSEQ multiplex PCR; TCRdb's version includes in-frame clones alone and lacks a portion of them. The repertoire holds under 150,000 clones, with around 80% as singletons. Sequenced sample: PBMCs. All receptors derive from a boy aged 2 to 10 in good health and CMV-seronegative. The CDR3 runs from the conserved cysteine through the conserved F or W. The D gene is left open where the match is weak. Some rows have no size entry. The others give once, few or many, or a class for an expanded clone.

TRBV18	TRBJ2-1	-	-	TGTGCCAGCTCACCGGAGCGCAATGAGCAGTTCTTC	CASSPERNEQFF
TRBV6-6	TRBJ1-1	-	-	TGTGCCAGCAGCCCCATCCCGGGGGTTGACACTGAAGCTTTCTTT	CASSPIPGVDTEAFF
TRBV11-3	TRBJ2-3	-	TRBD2	TGTGCCAGCTCGGCGGGAGTGGATACGCAGTATTTT	CASSAGVDTQYF
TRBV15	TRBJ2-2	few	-	TGTGCCACCAGCAGAGATATGGGCGCATCCGGGGAGCTGTTTTTT	CATSRDMGASGELFF
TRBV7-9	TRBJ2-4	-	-	TGTGCCAGCAGTTTAGGAGGAGCCAAAAACATTCAGTACTTC	CASSLGGAKNIQYF
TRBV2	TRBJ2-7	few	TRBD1	TGTGCCAGCAGTGCACCGGGACAGGGATACTACGAGCAGTACTTC	CASSAPGQGYYEQYF
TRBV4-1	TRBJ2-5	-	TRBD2	TGCGCCAGCAGCCAAGTTGGGAGGGCTGATGAGACCCAGTACTTC	CASSQVGRADETQYF
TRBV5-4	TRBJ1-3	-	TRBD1	TGTGCCAGCAGCTGGGACAGGGCGGGAAACACCATATATTTT	CASSWDRAGNTIYF
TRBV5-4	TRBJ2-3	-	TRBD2	TGTGCCAGCAGCTTGCCGGGGGAGGGAGGTACGCAGTATTTT	CASSLPGEGGTQYF
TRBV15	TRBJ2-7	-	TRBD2	TGTGCCATCCAGATGGGGGAGGGGAGCTCCTACGAGCAGTACTTC	CAIQMGEGSSYEQYF
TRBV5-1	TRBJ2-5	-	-	TGCGCCAGCAGCTATAGACAGCCCCAAGAGACCCAGTACTTC	CASSYRQPQETQYF
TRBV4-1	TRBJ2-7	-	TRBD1	TGCGCCAGCAGCCAAAGCATAGGACAGGGAACTTACGAGCAGTACTTC	CASSQSIGQGTYEQYF
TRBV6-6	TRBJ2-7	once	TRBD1	TGTGCCAGCAGTTACAGGGGGCCTGGGTACGAGCAGTACTTC	CASSYRGPGYEQYF
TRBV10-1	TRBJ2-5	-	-	TGCGCCAGCAGCTCTGCCCGGCAGGGTAGCCAAGAGACCCAGTACTTC	CASSSARQGSQETQYF
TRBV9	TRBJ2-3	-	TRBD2	TGTGCCAGCAGCGTAGGACCCCTCCCCCTAGCGGCGTCCACAGATACGCAGTATTTT	CASSVGPLPLAASTDTQYF
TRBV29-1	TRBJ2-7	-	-	TGCAGCGTGTACCTCGGGGACGAGCAGTACTTC	CSVYLGDEQYF
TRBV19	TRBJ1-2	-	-	TGTGCCAGTAGTATGTCGGAGGGATTCTATGGCTACACCTTC	CASSMSEGFYGYTF
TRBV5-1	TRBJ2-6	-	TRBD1	TGCGCCAGCAGCCCCTCCGGGACAGGGGTGTCCGGGGCCAACGTCCTGACTTTC	CASSPSGTGVSGANVLTF
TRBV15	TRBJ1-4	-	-	TGTGCCACCAGCAGAGACGGGGGGCCTAATGAAAAACTGTTTTTT	CATSRDGGPNEKLFF
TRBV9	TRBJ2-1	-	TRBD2	TGTGCCAGCAGCATCGGGACTAACCCGTACAATGAGCAGTTCTTC	CASSIGTNPYNEQFF
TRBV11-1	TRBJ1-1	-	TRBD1	TGTGCCAGCAGCTCCGGGGGCAGGGGGGACACTGAAGCTTTCTTT	CASSSGGRGDTEAFF
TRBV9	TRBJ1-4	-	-	TGTGCCAGCAGCGCATCCGCGGGAGGGGCCAACGAAAAACTGTTTTTT	CASSASAGGANEKLFF
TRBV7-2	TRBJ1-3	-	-	TGTGCCAGCGGAACGGGATACTCTGGAAACACCATATATTTT	CASGTGYSGNTIYF
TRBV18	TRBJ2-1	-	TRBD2	TGTGCCAGCTCACCAACTAGCGGTACCTACAATGAGCAGTTCTTC	CASSPTSGTYNEQFF
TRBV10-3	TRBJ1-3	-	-	TGTGCCATCACCGGGACTTCTGGAAACACCATATATTTT	CAITGTSGNTIYF
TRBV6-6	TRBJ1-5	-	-	TGTGCCAGCAGTTACCGGGCAGGGAGGGACAATCAGCCCCAGCATTTT	CASSYRAGRDNQPQHF
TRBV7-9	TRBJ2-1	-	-	TGTGCCAGCAGCTTAGGCGGTTCATACAATGAGCAGTTCTTC	CASSLGGSYNEQFF
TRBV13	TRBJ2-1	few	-	TGTGCCAGCAGCCTCCGAGGAGAAAGCCCCAACAATGAGCAGTTCTTC	CASSLRGESPNNEQFF